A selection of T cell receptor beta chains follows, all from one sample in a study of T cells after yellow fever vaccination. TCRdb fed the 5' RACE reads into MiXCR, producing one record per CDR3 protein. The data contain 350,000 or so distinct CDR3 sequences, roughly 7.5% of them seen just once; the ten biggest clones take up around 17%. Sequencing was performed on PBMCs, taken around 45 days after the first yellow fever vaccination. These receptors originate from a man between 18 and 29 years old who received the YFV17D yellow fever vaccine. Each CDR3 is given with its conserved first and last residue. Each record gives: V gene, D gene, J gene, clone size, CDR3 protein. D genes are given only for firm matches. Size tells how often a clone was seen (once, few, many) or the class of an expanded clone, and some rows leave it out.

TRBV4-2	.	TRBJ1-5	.	CASSQEAGGRPQHF
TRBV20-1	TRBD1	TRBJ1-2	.	CSARDPGGGYTF
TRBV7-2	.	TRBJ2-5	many	CASSPARSVLGETQYF
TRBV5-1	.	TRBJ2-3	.	CASSSGRAPLF
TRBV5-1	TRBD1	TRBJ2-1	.	CASSSMTGQDNEQFF
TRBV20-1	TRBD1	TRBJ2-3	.	CSARTGEADTQYF
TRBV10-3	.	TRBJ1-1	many	CAISAGTKAEAFF
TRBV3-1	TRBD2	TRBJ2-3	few	CASTSVVAGGRTQYF
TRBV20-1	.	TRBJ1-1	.	CSGRDGGQWTEAFF
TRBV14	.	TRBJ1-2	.	CASSQDPADGEYGYTF
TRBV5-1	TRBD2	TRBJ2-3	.	CASSATSEKGPNTQYF
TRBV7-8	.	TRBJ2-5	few	CASCIREGGTQYF
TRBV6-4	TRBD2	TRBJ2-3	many	CASSESGGATDTQYF
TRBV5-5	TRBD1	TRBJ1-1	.	CASRGQGEVEAFF
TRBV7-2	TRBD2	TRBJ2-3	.	CASREGGGAYTQYF
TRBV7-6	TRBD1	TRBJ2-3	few	CASSAGQARSTQYF
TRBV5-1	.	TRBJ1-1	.	CASSPRTEPKAFF
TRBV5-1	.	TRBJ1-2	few	CASSLEDSWAYTF
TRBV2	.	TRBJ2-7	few	CASSEAMHGQYF
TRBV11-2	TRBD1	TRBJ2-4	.	CASSPAGGAGIGDRAKNIQYF
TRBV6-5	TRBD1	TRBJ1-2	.	CASSYRDRGNYGYTF
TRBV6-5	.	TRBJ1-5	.	CASSYSSRTDYSNQPQHF
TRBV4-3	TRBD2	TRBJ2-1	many	CASSQDPSGGYNEQFF